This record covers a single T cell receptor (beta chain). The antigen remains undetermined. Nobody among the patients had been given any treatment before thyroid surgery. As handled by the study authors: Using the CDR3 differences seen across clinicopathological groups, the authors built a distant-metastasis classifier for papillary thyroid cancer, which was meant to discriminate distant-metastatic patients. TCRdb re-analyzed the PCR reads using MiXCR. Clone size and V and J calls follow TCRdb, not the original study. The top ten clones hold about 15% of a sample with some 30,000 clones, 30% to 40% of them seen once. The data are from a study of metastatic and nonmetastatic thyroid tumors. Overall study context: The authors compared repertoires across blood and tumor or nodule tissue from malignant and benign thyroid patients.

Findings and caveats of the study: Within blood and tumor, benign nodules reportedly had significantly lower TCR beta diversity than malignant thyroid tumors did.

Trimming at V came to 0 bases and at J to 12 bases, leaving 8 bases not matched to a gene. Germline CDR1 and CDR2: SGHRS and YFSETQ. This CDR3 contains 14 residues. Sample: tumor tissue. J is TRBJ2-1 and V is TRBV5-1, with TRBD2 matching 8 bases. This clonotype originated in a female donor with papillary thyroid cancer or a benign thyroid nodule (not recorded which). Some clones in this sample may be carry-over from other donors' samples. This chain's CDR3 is CASSLGGQREMQFF. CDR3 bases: TGCGCCAGCAGCTTGGGGGGGCAGCGGGAGATGCAGTTCTTC. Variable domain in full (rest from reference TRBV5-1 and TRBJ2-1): KAGVTQTPRYLIKTRGQQVTLSCSPISGHRSVSWYQQTPGQGLQFLFEYFSETQRNKGNFPGRFSGRQFSNSRSEMNVSTLELGDSALYLCASSLGGQREMQFFGPGTRLTVL.